The clone carrying this T cell receptor (beta chain) was detected only a few times. What it binds is not known. All of the donors were Caucasians in good health. The cDNA had a unique molecular identifier and a template-switch universal primer site. TCRdb fed the 5' RACE reads into MiXCR, producing one record per CDR3 protein. The sample has about 920,000 distinct CDR3 sequences, approximately 13% seen once. This sample was taken from a study of identical twins. General study points: Beta clonotypes that were abundant in cord blood contained fewer insertions, a pattern absent from memory repertoires.

The CDR3 has 13 amino acids. CDR1 and CDR2 (germline): LNHDA, SQIVND (reference sequence). V shed 2 bases and J shed 5 bases, with 9 bases lying between them. The same sample was also studied in work on yellow fever vaccine responses in identical twins.

J is TRBJ1-1 and V is TRBV19; D gene uncertain. The sequence was collected from a woman aged 18-29 years in good health. Sequenced sample: PBMCs. CDR3 residues: CASSIQRGTEAFF. In DNA form, the CDR3 reads TGTGCCAGTAGTATACAACGTGGAACTGAAGCTTTCTTT. The full variable domain, rest sourced from reference TRBV19 and TRBJ1-1, is DGGITQSPKYLFRKEGQNVTLSCEQNLNHDAMYWYRQDPGQGLRLIYYSQIVNDFQKGDIAEGYSVSREKKESFPLTVTSAQKNPTAFYLCASSIQRGTEAFFGQGTRLTVV.